This T cell receptor (beta chain) originates from a study of T-cell memory formation after mild COVID-19. Study results and limitations: Pre-infection memory held some responding clones, suggesting pre-existing cross-reactive T cells responded. Clones that contracted from day 15 to 85 were balanced CD4/CD8, while later expanders leaned CD4+. The main location of contracting CD4+ clones was CM and EM, and that of contracting CD8+ clones was EMRA.

This clonotype has ten or more counts. Its cognate antigen is unknown. Germline V CDR1 and CDR2: SGHRS, YFSETQ. V lost 0 bases to trimming and J lost 6 bases, with 12 bases between them. This CDR3 contains 14 residues. TCRdb called the 5' RACE reads again in MiXCR, with one record for every CDR3 protein. This sample has around 30,000 distinct CDR3 sequences, with around 12% found just once. The genes are TRBV5-1 and TRBJ2-5; a weak D match, TRBD2 (6 bases). Sequenced sample: PBMCs or a T cell subset sorted from them (not recorded which). This TCR was recovered from an adult woman who had mild COVID-19 (a few samples of this study predate the infection). Cell type and time point are not known. This CDR3 is CASSLDPGVKTQYF. The DNA of the CDR3 is TGCGCCAGCAGCTTGGATCCGGGGGTGAAGACCCAGTACTTC.